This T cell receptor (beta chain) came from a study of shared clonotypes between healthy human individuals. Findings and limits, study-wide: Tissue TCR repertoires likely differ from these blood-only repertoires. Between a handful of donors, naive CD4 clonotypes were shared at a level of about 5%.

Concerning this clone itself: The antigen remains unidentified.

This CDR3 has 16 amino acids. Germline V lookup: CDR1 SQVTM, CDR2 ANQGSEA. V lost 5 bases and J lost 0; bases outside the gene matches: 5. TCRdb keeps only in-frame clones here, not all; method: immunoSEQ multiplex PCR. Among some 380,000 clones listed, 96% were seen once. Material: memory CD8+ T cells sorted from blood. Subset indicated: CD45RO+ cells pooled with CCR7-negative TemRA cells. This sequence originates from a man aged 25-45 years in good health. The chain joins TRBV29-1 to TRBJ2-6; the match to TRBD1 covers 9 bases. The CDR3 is CSVTGTGPSGANVLTF. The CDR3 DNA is TGCAGCGTTACCGGGACAGGGCCCTCTGGGGCCAACGTCCTGACTTTC.